This TCR beta chain was sequenced for a study of blood T cell repertoires in COVID-19. On the study more broadly: Researchers got acute and convalescent COVID-19 samples from the United States, Italy and Spain. The analysed material was cDNA or gDNA that came from T cells, B-cell-depleted T cells, or PBMCs.

The CDR3 consists of 12 residues. Trimming shortened V by 1 base and J by 7 bases, and 7 bases separated the two germline ends. Germline lookup yields CDR1 SGHKS and CDR2 YYEKEE (reference sequence). The table lists this clone with a count of one. Assay used: immunoSEQ multiplex PCR; TCRdb lists only in-frame clones, some missing. The sample lists 40,000 or so clones, around 87% occurring once. The sequence was collected from a man in his fifties or sixties with active COVID-19. The chain has TRBV5-5 and TRBJ2-3; D remains ambiguous. What was sequenced was peripheral blood. CDR3 region: CASSLNLNTQYF. The CDR3 DNA follows: TGTGCCAGCAGCTTGAACTTAAATACGCAGTATTTT.